This TCR beta chain originates from a study of read filtering for tumor transcriptome and immune sequencing (dated by TCRdb to about 2020). For the wider study: Of the patients in the cohort, around 17 were male and 14 to 15 were female, and their mean age was roughly 68 years, with a range of about 47 to 80. By revised international staging, roughly 8 patients were R-ISS I, 16 were R-ISS II and over 5 were R-ISS III. Whole-transcriptome libraries were prepared with the TruSeq RNA Access Library Prep Kit after DNase treatment. Per sample, about 4.05 to 11 million TCR-region mapped reads were obtained with IR-seq, compared with only roughly 85 to 1,300 with RNA-seq. Using the same bone marrow samples, the study compared TCR repertoires obtained by targeted immune repertoire sequencing with those obtained by bulk whole-transcriptome sequencing. As a main aim, a read-filtering strategy for immune repertoire data was addressed, with the specific question being whether clonotypes supported by a single read should be removed.

There are a few counts of this clonotype. The specificity of this receptor is unknown. No per-base quality is available; no much larger clone lies one base away. Bone marrow was sampled from every patient at the time of active disease. Ficoll-Hypaque density gradient centrifugation was used to isolate bone marrow mononuclear cells. Myeloma plasma cells were removed and CD138-negative cells were collected by negative selection after labeling with CD138 magnetic microbeads on a MACS separator. Purity of the isolated cells was checked by flow cytometry on an Attune NxT using CD138 antibodies. Total RNA was extracted with TRIzol reagent and quantified with a NanoDrop spectrophotometer. Paired RNA-seq and IR-seq were performed on each patient's CD138-negative bone marrow sample. TCR libraries were built from 300 to 450 ng RNA with the Immunoverse kit, using molecular barcoded adaptors covering alpha/delta and beta/gamma chains. TCR library preparation used the same RNA that went into transcriptome sequencing. An Illumina HiSeq 4000 with 2 x 150 cycles was used to sequence the TCR libraries. Per the source publication's procedure: TCR reads were aligned to human V, D, J and C references and assembled into CDR3 clonotypes with MiXCR, including quality filtering and error correction. Clonotype counts and gene usage diversity were analyzed with the tcR package in R. Raw mapping reads were checked after the RNA-seq reads had been mapped by STAR aligner version 2.5.3a onto the human GRCh37 genome. To test how sequencing depth affected the clonotypes detected, IR-seq fastq files were randomly downsampled with Seqtk 1.3. TCRdb reanalyzed the raw reads on its own, using fastp at Q25 for trimming and MiXCR for clone calling, and kept in-frame beta chains. Each record represents a unique CDR3 protein, reported with the most common genes and DNA among its rows. The authors' filters were not applied to this entry. The sample table contains roughly 60,000 distinct CDR3 sequences; only one count was recorded for 20% to 25% of them. The ten top clones hold about a sixth of the sample.

What the research found in general, with its limitations: IR-seq captured clonotypes at much higher depth and more reliably than RNA-seq, and smaller IR-seq throughput sufficed to identify most shared clonotypes. The correlation between IR-seq and RNA-seq shared clonotype proportions was increased by removal of single-read clonotypes. Rather than purified T cells, the sorted CD138-negative fraction was a mixed bone marrow immune population. In IR-seq, single-read clonotypes were 80% to 90% of clonotypes but approximately 3.2% of total reads; in RNA-seq they were about 75% of clonotypes and around 40% of reads.

The receptor was derived from a donor at least 40 years old with multiple myeloma. Sequenced: a population of CD138-negative cells sorted from bone marrow. The cell subset or site label of this sample denotes: bone marrow mononuclear cells depleted of CD138+ plasma/myeloma cells by negative magnetic selection.

The base sequence is TGCGCCAGCAGCCCCGGACTATCGAGCGGGAGTGCCGAGCAGTACTTC. Its protein is CASSPGLSSGSAEQYF. The V and J genes are TRBV4-1 and TRBJ2-7; 8 central bases correspond to TRBD2. Inclusive of the bounding cysteine and phenylalanine, the CDR3 is 16 residues long. This entry keeps only the CDR3 DNA: 48 bases, framed from base 1. V has 4 bases trimmed and J has 6 bases trimmed; junction bases matching no gene number 14. CDR1 and CDR2 are drawn from the germline V gene: MGHRA, YSYEKL.